These T cell receptor beta chains were read from a single sample in a study of identical twins. TCRdb redid the calling of the 5' RACE reads with MiXCR, one entry per CDR3 protein. The sample lists under 300,000 distinct CDR3 sequences; around 15% were seen once. The sequenced material came from memory (CD45RO+) T cells sorted from blood. The receptors originated from a woman aged 18-29 years in good health. The CDR3 runs from the conserved cysteine through the conserved F or W. A D gene is named only where the DNA matches it firmly. Clone sizes are given selectively: once, few, many, or a class where the clone is expanded.

v_gene	j_gene	abundance	d_gene	CDR3nt	CDR3aa
TRBV30	TRBJ2-3	few	TRBD2	TGTGCCTGGACTGGGGAGCGGGAGGTGGATACGCAGTATTTT	CAWTGEREVDTQYF
TRBV7-9	TRBJ1-5	many	TRBD1	TGTGCCAGCAGCTTCGGAGACAGGGGGCTAGAGCCCCAGCATTTT	CASSFGDRGLEPQHF
TRBV14	TRBJ2-1	-	TRBD1	TGTGCCAGCAGCCACTCGGGACAGGGGGCGTATGAGCAGTTCTTC	CASSHSGQGAYEQFF
TRBV7-8	TRBJ2-7	-	-	TGTGCCAGCAGCTGGAACTGGGGGGGCAAGTACGAGCAGTACTTC	CASSWNWGGKYEQYF
TRBV10-3	TRBJ2-3	many	-	TGTGCCATCAGTGAGTTGCAGGGGCGCGATACGCAGTATTTT	CAISELQGRDTQYF
TRBV29-1	TRBJ2-3	few	-	TGCAGCGTTCAGGCCCACGGGTCGGGGAGCACAGATACGCAGTATTTT	CSVQAHGSGSTDTQYF
TRBV2	TRBJ1-5	few	-	TGTGCCAGCACCCCCACCTTTAGCAATCAGCCCCAGCATTTT	CASTPTFSNQPQHF
TRBV6-2/TRBV6-3	TRBJ2-7	few	-	TGTGCCAGCAGTTACGGAGAAACCTACGAGCAGTACTTC	CASSYGETYEQYF
TRBV10-3	TRBJ2-1	-	-	TGTGCCATCAGTGAAAACGCGAATGAGCAGTTCTTC	CAISENANEQFF
TRBV20-1	TRBJ1-5	-	TRBD1	TGCAGTGCTCGGACAGGTAGCAATCAGCCCCAGCATTTT	CSARTGSNQPQHF
TRBV9	TRBJ1-2	-	-	TGTGCCAGCAGCGTAGCTACTACAGGCGCGGACTATGGCTACACCTTC	CASSVATTGADYGYTF
TRBV6-5	TRBJ2-7	-	TRBD1	TGTGCCAGCAGTTACGCCAGGGGGATGGCCTACGAGCAGTACTTC	CASSYARGMAYEQYF
TRBV20-1	TRBJ2-3	few	-	TGCAGTGCCGTAGGGGGGGTACTCACAGATACGCAGTATTTT	CSAVGGVLTDTQYF
TRBV18	TRBJ2-6	-	-	TGTGCCAGCTCCCCCGCTACCTCTGGGGCCAACGTCCTGACTTTC	CASSPATSGANVLTF
TRBV10-2	TRBJ2-7	-	-	TGCGCCAGCAAGGGCGAGTACGAGCAGTACTTC	CASKGEYEQYF
TRBV12-3/TRBV12-4	TRBJ1-5	-	-	TGTGCCAGCAGTTTATCGGGCAGAATAGATCAGCCCCAGCATTTT	CASSLSGRIDQPQHF
TRBV18	TRBJ2-1	-	-	TGTGCCAGCTCTTCGGGGACGACAGGACTTGCCTACAATGAGCAGTTCTTC	CASSSGTTGLAYNEQFF
TRBV7-2	TRBJ2-1	medium-sized	TRBD2	TGTGCCAGCAGCTTAGGAGGAGCGGGGAAACCCAATGAGCAGTTCTTC	CASSLGGAGKPNEQFF
TRBV7-9	TRBJ1-1	few	-	TGTGCCAGCAGCTTAGGGGCCCAGAACACTGAAGCTTTCTTT	CASSLGAQNTEAFF
TRBV11-3	TRBJ1-1	few	-	TGTGCCAGCAGCTTAACCGGGGGTGGGAACACTGAAGCTTTCTTT	CASSLTGGGNTEAFF
TRBV5-1	TRBJ1-1	many	-	TGCGCCAGCAGTACGACAGACACTGAAGCTTTCTTT	CASSTTDTEAFF
TRBV5-1	TRBJ2-7	-	-	TGCGCCAGCAGCTTGGCCGGGGAGTACGAGCAGTACTTC	CASSLAGEYEQYF